This T cell receptor (beta chain) was recovered during a study of cytomegalovirus exposure and HLA in healthy donors (dated by TCRdb to 2016 to 2017). Context from the whole study: In an earlier analysis of roughly 590 of the donors, 250 to 350 Gb of sequence data and approximately 100 million unique TCR beta sequences from roughly 180 million T cells were reported. The genetic ancestry cluster associated with self-reported Caucasian donors included over 80% of the roughly 390 genotyped donors. To study patterns of TCR occurrence, a later analysis re-analyzed previously published TCR beta repertoires from 600 to 750 donors and added high-resolution HLA genotyping. A later genetic analysis took genome-wide SNP genotypes for about three fifths of the 666 donors and used that subset as a discovery cohort. Both class I and class II loci were covered by HLA typing, at four-digit resolution. The study profiled the T cell repertoires of hundreds of subjects by immunosequencing and related them to cytomegalovirus serostatus. Rather than using new phenotypic data, the later analysis identified candidate immune exposures from TCR beta sequences and from how often those sequences occurred across donors. The study aimed to test whether cataloging public T cell receptors could reveal signatures of past pathogen exposure. Along with the approximately 700-subject first cohort, a separate validation cohort of around 120 different subjects was used. Several DR-DQ haplotypes were treated as single units for association and clustering because of strong linkage in the cohort. An earlier analysis of roughly 580 of the donors used high-throughput TCR beta sequencing to judge whether each TCR beta V gene segment behaved as functional or pseudogenic. Every repertoire in the discovery cohort had been generated on one and the same sequencing platform. Across 398 genotyped donors of the cohort, an average of 235,054 unique TCR beta nucleotide sequences per donor were sequenced, and approximately 17% of those sequences were non-productive. The number of typed donors differed by locus: about 620-630 for A, B, C, DRB1 and DQB1; some 500 for DQA1; fewer than 610 for DPA1; and around 470 for DPB1. High-throughput TCR immunosequencing, statistical association of individual TCRs with disease status, and machine learning were combined to predict cytomegalovirus infection status. Donor age, sex, ethnicity and CMV serostatus were compiled together with the repertoire data. An early release covering roughly 580 HLA-typed donors comprised 250 to 350 gigabases of sequencing data and around 85 million unique TCR sequences. Beyond this particular receptor, the publication reports: A later genetic analysis associated a missense DCLRE1C variant with V-gene and J-gene trimming of TCR beta chains, and an independent cohort replicated the association. CMV serostatus was the only immune exposure information available for the cohort. While some public TCRs were present in many individuals, most TCR sequences turned up only very rarely across donors. At a false discovery rate of 0.05, a later analysis linked some 17,000 TCR beta sequences to specific HLA alleles. In this cohort, only TCR beta chains were sequenced, and detectable features were limited by the absence of alpha or paired-chain data. A further reported finding was that TCR beta sequences accurately predicted the HLA-A and HLA-B alleles for most subjects in the first cohort. In an earlier analysis of more than 500 of the donors, most TCR beta V segments appeared in productive rearrangements about 87% or about 30% of the time, broadly matching IMGT annotations. A cluster of highly shared sequence variants was judged likely to represent a technical artifact of the sequencing pipeline. Strong co-occurrence of HLA alleles, especially DR and DQ, made assigning TCR associations to individual alleles difficult. In a later analysis, most CMV-associated TCR beta chains were found to appear HLA-restricted, with HLA associations seemingly driven largely by CMV exposure. A total of roughly 160 TCR beta chains were listed by the study as associated with cytomegalovirus. According to the authors, the approach could potentially be generalized to other disease states and immunological phenotypes. According to a later analysis, TCR association rates differed among HLA loci, with DRB1 alleles showing the most associated TCRs and HLA-C alleles showing the fewest. Because counts were too low, fewer than 20 rarely observed V segments, including chromosome 9 orphons, were excluded from the earlier analysis of some 540 of the donors. The presence/absence analyses assumed that sequencing depth was roughly uniform across donors, and that assumption may not be true. Compared with the approximately 720-donor mean, donors in an Asian-associated ancestry cluster had fewer N-insertions in productive TCRs, according to a later genetic analysis. HLA typing was unavailable for some donors at each locus, so association tests used only the typed subset. A later analysis found that HLA-associated TCR beta chains were more clonally expanded and had lower generation probabilities than equally common non-associated chains. The classifier was reported to diagnose cytomegalovirus status with high specificity and sensitivity in both the original cohort and the validation cohort. A later analysis reported that several top co-occurrence clusters appeared linked to parvovirus B19, influenza, CMV and Epstein-Barr virus. Correlated functional status among segregating V segments might reflect linkage disequilibrium, but an unknown experimental factor could not be ruled out. In vitro tests confirmed that a few of the cytomegalovirus-associated TCR beta chains recognize cytomegalovirus antigens. The 87-base-pair reads could not distinguish some IMGT-functional V segments, including TRBV6-2 and TRBV6-3, so those segments were excluded.

The cohort was made up of 666 healthy bone marrow donors. At the time of sampling, every cohort member was nominally healthy, though immune exposures that went unrecorded were likely present. The donor was CMV seropositive and was included in the group of 250 to 300 seropositive cohort members. A peripheral blood sample was provided by each donor, and peripheral blood mononuclear cells were used for TCR beta sequencing. The Qiagen DNeasy Blood Extraction Kit was used to extract genomic DNA from the blood cell samples. Remarks on this clone: It lacks a known antigen. No qualities accompany the bases; no much larger clone lies one base away.

Receptors were amplified or captured by the immunoSEQ multiplex PCR assay. For the multiplex PCR, a mixture combining 60 forward primers for TCR Vbeta segments and 13 reverse primers for TCR Jbeta segments was used. Amplification of the CDR3 region of rearranged TCR beta genes was performed with a multiplex PCR assay on genomic DNA. On the Illumina HiSeq System, the amplified TCR beta libraries were sequenced as 87-base-pair reads. In the authors' own workflow: Across the 700 or so repertoires, a later analysis counted tens of millions of unique TCR beta chains, around 11 million of which were shared by at least two donors. Raw reads were error-corrected and collapsed into unique sequences with a nearest-neighbor algorithm that merged closely related sequences to remove PCR and sequencing errors. CDR3 sequences were aligned to IMGT reference sequences to assign V, D and J gene segments. Each retained sequence needed at least a six-nucleotide match to both a V gene segment and a J gene segment. Rearrangements were called productive when the CDR3 lacked stop codons and stayed in frame with V and J; all others were non-productive. CDR3 was defined by IMGT convention, running from the second conserved V-encoded cysteine to the conserved J-encoded phenylalanine. In an earlier analysis of around 540 of the donors, sequences lacking an unambiguous match to a single V gene segment were excluded. An earlier analysis of a few hundred of the donors classified V segments as functional when productive rearrangements were above 56.7% and as segregating when the standard deviation between donors was above 5%. A statistical classification framework was built for diagnosing cytomegalovirus status from the catalog of TCR beta chain sequences. A later analysis assigned V and J genes by comparing TCR nucleotide sequences with IMGT/GENE-DB human TR gene sequences. Using the TCRdist pipeline, a later analysis assigned CDR3 sequences along with most-parsimonious VDJ recombination scenarios. A later analysis defined each TCR beta chain by its CDR3 amino acid sequence plus V-gene family, and excluded reads lacking a unique V-gene family. As a way to deal with suspected cross-contamination and a sequencing artifact, a later analysis dropped 450 to 600 nucleotide sequences that were highly shared and had low generation probability. For each public chain, a later analysis derived a clonal expansion index from normalized ranks of inferred template counts within each repertoire. In a later analysis, generation probabilities were computed with a VDJ recombination model fitted to out-of-frame rearrangements, and the resulting probabilities were checked against IGoR. Hypergeometric tests were used in a later analysis to score TCR-TCR, TCR-HLA and TCR-CMV co-occurrence, with a repertoire-size bias correction applied to the TCR pairs. A later analysis estimated false discovery rates by permuting HLA or CMV assignments 20 times. In a later analysis, co-occurring TCRs were grouped with DBSCAN, and TCRdist sequence similarity was added when clustering was performed within HLA-allele-positive subsets. For co-occurrence clustering, repertoires with fewer than 30,000 or more than 120,000 public chains were excluded, along with a handful of repertoires with anomalous nucleotide sharing. The clones in this table, taken by TCRdb from immuneACCESS, are in-frame only. Not every clone is retained; where verified, under half of the shortfall comes from an unresolved V gene, and the cause of the rest is unknown. The DNA was the basis for D and trimming; V, J and clone size are from that table. The sample table shows roughly 190,000 clones, and under 80% are seen once. The top ten constitute approximately 4.6% of the sample.

The germline V gene yields MDHEN for CDR1 and SYDVKM for CDR2. Including the terminal cysteine and phenylalanine, the CDR3 comprises 14 residues. Only the CDR3 DNA is retained, 42 bases long and in frame from the first base. V drops 5 bases and J drops 1 base, leaving 8 bases in between. This sequence originates from a young man in good health and CMV-seropositive. The V and J genes are TRBV28 and TRBJ2-2, with a weak D call of TRBD1 (6 bases match). Sequences were obtained from PBMCs. The CDR3 protein sequence reads: CASSLQGNTGELFF. DNA sequence: TGTGCCAGCAGTCTACAGGGGAACACCGGGGAGCTGTTTTTT.